The rows below give T cell receptor beta chains drawn from one sample of a study of T cells in Graves' hyperthyroidism and ophthalmopathy. In TCRdb, the multiplex PCR reads were re-called with MiXCR into one record per CDR3 protein. The sample has about 610,000 distinct CDR3 sequences, about 15% seen once. The specimen sequenced was blood. These receptors were collected from a woman aged 40-49 years with Graves' ophthalmopathy. Each CDR3 is given with its conserved first and last residue. A D gene is named only where the DNA matches it firmly. The size field is filled for only some rows; it gives once, few, many or a size class.

size: -
V: TRBV28
D: TRBD1
J: TRBJ1-6
CDR3: CASSPYDRVYNSPLHF
DNA: TGTGCCAGCAGCCCCTACGACAGGGTTTATAATTCACCCCTCCACTTT

size: few
V: TRBV9
D: TRBD1
J: TRBJ1-5
CDR3: CASSAGTASNQPQHF
DNA: TGTGCCAGCAGCGCCGGGACAGCTAGCAATCAGCCCCAGCATTTT

size: many
V: TRBV28
D: -
J: TRBJ2-7
CDR3: CASSLYSGREQYF
DNA: TGTGCCAGCAGTTTATATTCGGGTCGCGAGCAGTACTTC

size: many
V: TRBV29-1
D: -
J: TRBJ1-1
CDR3: CSAKGMDTEAFF
DNA: TGCAGCGCCAAGGGGATGGACACTGAAGCTTTCTTT

size: many
V: TRBV12-3/TRBV12-4
D: -
J: TRBJ2-5
CDR3: CASTPSGAGGVETQYF
DNA: TGTGCCAGCACACCAAGCGGGGCAGGGGGAGTTGAGACCCAGTACTTC

size: once
V: TRBV2
D: -
J: TRBJ2-7
CDR3: CASEGRSSYEQYF
DNA: TGTGCCAGCGAGGGGCGGAGCTCCTACGAGCAGTACTTC

size: few
V: TRBV12-3/TRBV12-4
D: TRBD1
J: TRBJ1-5
CDR3: CASSSLPPDRGYNQPQHF
DNA: TGTGCCAGCAGTTCCCTACCTCCGGACAGGGGATACAATCAGCCCCAGCATTTT

size: many
V: TRBV6-2/TRBV6-3
D: TRBD1
J: TRBJ1-5
CDR3: CASSTGTGLQPQHF
DNA: TGTGCCAGCAGCACCGGGACAGGGCTTCAGCCCCAGCATTTT

size: many
V: TRBV18
D: -
J: TRBJ1-1
CDR3: CASSPGEDTEAFF
DNA: TGTGCCAGCTCACCTGGAGAGGACACTGAAGCTTTCTTT

size: many
V: TRBV13
D: TRBD1
J: TRBJ1-2
CDR3: CASKRQGPKYGYTF
DNA: TGTGCCAGCAAGAGACAGGGCCCCAAATATGGCTACACCTTC

size: many
V: TRBV6-2/TRBV6-3
D: -
J: TRBJ2-7
CDR3: CASSSGTSTYEQYF
DNA: TGTGCCAGCAGTTCCGGGACATCGACCTACGAGCAGTACTTC

size: many
V: TRBV20-1
D: TRBD2
J: TRBJ2-7
CDR3: CSASPGLAGVEQYF
DNA: TGCAGTGCGAGTCCGGGACTAGCGGGAGTCGAGCAGTACTTC

size: many
V: TRBV14
D: -
J: TRBJ2-5
CDR3: CASSQRGVEETQYF
DNA: TGTGCCAGCAGCCAAAGAGGGGTGGAGGAGACCCAGTACTTC

size: few
V: TRBV11-2
D: TRBD2
J: TRBJ2-2
CDR3: CASSSIAGWGTGELFF
DNA: TGTGCCAGCAGCTCCATAGCGGGGTGGGGGACCGGGGAGCTGTTTTTT